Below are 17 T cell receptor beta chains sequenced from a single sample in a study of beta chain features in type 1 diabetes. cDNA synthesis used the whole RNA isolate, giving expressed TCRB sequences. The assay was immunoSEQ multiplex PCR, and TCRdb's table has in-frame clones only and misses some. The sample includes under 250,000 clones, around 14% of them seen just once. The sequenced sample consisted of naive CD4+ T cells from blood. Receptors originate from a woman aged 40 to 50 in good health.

Written as DNA, the CDR3 is TGTGCCAGCAGCGTAGGAGGGACTAGCGGACCGAGGGAGCAGTTCTTC. This encodes CASSVGGTSGPREQFF. The chain uses TRBV9 and TRBJ2-1; TRBD2 matches 11 bases. Trimming at V came to 0 bases and at J to 10 bases, leaving 9 bases not matched to a gene. Germline CDR1 is SGDLS and CDR2 is YYNGEE. The CDR3 consists of 16 residues.

The CDR3 DNA reads as TGCGCCAGCAGCCAAGAGGGACAGGGGAGGTACGAGCAGTACTTC. Translation gives CASSQEGQGRYEQYF. The chain combines TRBV4-3 with TRBJ2-7, with 10 bases matching TRBD1. CDR1 and CDR2 from the germline V gene are LGHNA and YSLEER. The junction had 3 bases not matched to a gene; V was cut back by 0 bases and J by 4 bases. The CDR3 covers 15 residues.

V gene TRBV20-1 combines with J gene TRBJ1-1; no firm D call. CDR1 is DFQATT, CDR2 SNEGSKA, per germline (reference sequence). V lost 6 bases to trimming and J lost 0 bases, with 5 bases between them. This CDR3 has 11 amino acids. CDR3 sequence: CSAPMNTEAFF. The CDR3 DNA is TGCAGTGCCCCTATGAACACTGAAGCTTTCTTT.

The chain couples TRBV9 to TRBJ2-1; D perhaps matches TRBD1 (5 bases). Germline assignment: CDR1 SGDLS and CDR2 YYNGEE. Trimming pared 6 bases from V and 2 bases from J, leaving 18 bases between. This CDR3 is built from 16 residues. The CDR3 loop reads CASTPQESIAYNEQFF. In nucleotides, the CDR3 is TGTGCCAGCACCCCACAGGAATCCATTGCCTACAATGAGCAGTTCTTC.

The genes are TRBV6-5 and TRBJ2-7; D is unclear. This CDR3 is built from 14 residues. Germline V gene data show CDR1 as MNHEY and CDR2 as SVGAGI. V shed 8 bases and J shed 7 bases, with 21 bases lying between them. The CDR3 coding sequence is TGTGCCAGCGGGTATTCAGGAAAATCGCGTGAGCAGTACTTC. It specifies CASGYSGKSREQYF.

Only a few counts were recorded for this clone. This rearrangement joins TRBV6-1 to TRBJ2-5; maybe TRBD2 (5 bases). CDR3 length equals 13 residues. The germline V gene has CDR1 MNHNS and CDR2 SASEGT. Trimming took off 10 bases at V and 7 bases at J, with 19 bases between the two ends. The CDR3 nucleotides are TGTGCCACCTATACAGCGCTCGGAGGGACCCAGTACTTC. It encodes CATYTALGGTQYF.

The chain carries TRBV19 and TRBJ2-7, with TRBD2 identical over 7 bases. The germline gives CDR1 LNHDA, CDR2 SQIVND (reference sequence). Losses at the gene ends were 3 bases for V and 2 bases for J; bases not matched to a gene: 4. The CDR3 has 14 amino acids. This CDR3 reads CASSMAGETYEQYF. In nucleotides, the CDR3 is TGTGCCAGTAGTATGGCGGGAGAAACCTACGAGCAGTACTTC.

CDR3 DNA: TGTGCCAGCAGCGTAGACAGGGGCCTGACAGATACGCAGTATTTT. Translated: CASSVDRGLTDTQYF. The V and J genes are TRBV9 and TRBJ2-3; 7 bases fit TRBD1. The CDR3 has 15 amino acids. Germline V CDR1 and CDR2: SGDLS, YYNGEE. With V trimmed by 0 bases and J by 3 bases, 4 bases remained unmatched.

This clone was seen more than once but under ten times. Here the CDR3 DNA reads TGTGCCAGCACCGCAGGGGGCAGCAAAGGTCTAGCCAAAAACATTCAGTACTTC. This gives the protein CASTAGGSKGLAKNIQYF. This chain joins TRBV5-6 and TRBJ2-4; 8 bases map to TRBD1. The CDR3 sequence is 18 residues long. From germline, CDR1 is SGHDT and CDR2 YYEEEE. With V trimmed by 6 bases and J by 0 bases, 14 bases remained unmatched. Using reference TRBV5-6 and TRBJ2-4 for the parts outside the CDR3, the full variable domain is DAGVTQSPTHLIKTRGQQVTLRCSPKSGHDTVSWYQQALGQGPQFIFQYYEEEERQRGNFPDRFSGHQFPNYSSELNVNALLLGDSALYLCASTAGGSKGLAKNIQYFGAGTRLSVL.

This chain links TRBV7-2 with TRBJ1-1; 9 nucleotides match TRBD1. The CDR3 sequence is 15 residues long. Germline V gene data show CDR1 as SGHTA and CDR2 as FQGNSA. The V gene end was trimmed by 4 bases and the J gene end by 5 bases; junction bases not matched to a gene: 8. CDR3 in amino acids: CASSWGGQGKTEAFF. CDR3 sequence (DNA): TGTGCCAGCAGCTGGGGGGGACAGGGTAAGACTGAAGCTTTCTTT.

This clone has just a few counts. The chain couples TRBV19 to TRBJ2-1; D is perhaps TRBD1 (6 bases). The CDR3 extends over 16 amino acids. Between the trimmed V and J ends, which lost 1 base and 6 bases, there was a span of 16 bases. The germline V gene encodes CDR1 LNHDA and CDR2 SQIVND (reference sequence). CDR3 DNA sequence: TGTGCCAGTAGTATAGTGGGGCAGGCCAGGGGCAATGAGCAGTTCTTC. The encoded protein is CASSIVGQARGNEQFF.

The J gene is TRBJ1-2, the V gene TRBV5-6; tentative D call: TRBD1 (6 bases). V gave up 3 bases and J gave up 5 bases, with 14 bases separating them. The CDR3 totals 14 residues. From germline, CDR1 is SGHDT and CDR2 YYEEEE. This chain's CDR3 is CASSWDIDRYGYTF. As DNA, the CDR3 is TGTGCCAGCAGCTGGGACATAGACAGATATGGCTACACCTTC.

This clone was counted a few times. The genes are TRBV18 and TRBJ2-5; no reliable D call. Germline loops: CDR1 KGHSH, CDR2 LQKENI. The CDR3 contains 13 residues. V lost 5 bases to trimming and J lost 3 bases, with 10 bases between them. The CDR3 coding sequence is TGTGCCAGCTCAGTAAGAACTGAAGAGACCCAGTACTTC. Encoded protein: CASSVRTEETQYF.

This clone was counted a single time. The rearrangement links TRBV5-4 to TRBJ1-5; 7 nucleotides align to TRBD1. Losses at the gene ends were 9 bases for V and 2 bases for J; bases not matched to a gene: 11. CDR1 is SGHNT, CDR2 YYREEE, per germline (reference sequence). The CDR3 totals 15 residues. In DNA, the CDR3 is TGTGCCACCAGACAGGGACCGACTGGCAATCAGCCCCAGCATTTT. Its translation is CATRQGPTGNQPQHF.

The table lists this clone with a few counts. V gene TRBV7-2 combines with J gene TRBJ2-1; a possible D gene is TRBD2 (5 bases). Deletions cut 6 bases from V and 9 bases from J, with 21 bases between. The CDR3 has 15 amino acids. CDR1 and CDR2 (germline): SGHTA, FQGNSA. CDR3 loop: CASSRGPPQLSEQFF. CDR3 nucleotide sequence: TGTGCCAGCAGTCGGGGTCCCCCCCAATTAAGTGAGCAGTTCTTC.

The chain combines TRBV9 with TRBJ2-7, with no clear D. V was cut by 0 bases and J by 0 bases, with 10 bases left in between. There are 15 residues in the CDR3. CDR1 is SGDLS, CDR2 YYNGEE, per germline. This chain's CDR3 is CASSVDSGSSYEQYF. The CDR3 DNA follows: TGTGCCAGCAGCGTAGATTCAGGCTCCTCCTACGAGCAGTACTTC. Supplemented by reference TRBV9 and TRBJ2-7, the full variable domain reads DSGVTQTPKHLITATGQRVTLRCSPRSGDLSVYWYQQSLDQGLQFLIQYYNGEERAKGNILERFSAQQFPDLHSELNLSSLELGDSALYFCASSVDSGSSYEQYFGPGTRLTVT.

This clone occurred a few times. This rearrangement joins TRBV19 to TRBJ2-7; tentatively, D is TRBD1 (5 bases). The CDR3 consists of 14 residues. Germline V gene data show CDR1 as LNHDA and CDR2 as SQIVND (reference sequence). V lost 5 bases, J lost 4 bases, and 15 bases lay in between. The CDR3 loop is CASSPGQGRYEQYF. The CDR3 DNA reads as TGTGCCAGTAGTCCGGGCCAGGGCAGGTACGAGCAGTACTTC.